This TCR beta chain was retrieved from a study of blood T cell repertoires in COVID-19. In the study overall: Sites across the United States, Italy and Spain contributed samples from acute and convalescent COVID-19.

In the original workflow: Amplifying reference gene primers gave estimates of nucleated cell counts. This table comes from immunoSEQ multiplex PCR, and its TCRdb copy is limited to in-frame clones, with some not included. For V, J and clone size, that table is used; D and trimming come from the DNA. The sample holds some 200,000 clones; 80% to 90% are singletons and the top ten take over 3%. All enrollees were roughly 18 to 90 years old and from 24 US areas. Participants were placed into cohorts based on the clinical history they reported. The source material was PBMCs or T cells enriched from blood (not recorded which). The clonotype originates from a woman aged 18-35 years in a cohort exposed to, infected with or recovered from COVID-19 (not recorded which).

The chain's CDR3 is CASSGRGPEAFF. The CDR3 coding sequence is TGTGCCAGCAGTGGCAGGGGACCTGAAGCTTTCTTT. The chain employs TRBV2 and TRBJ1-1; possibly TRBD1 for D (6 bases). Trimming took 4 bases from V and 6 from J, leaving 9 bases between them. Per the germline V gene, CDR1 is SNHLY and CDR2 is FYNNEI. The CDR3 sequence is 12 residues long.